This TCR beta chain was identified during a study of Siglec-9 on CD8 T cells in melanoma. Study observations and caveats: An effector memory CD8+ subset marked by Siglec-9 reportedly appeared to gather in melanoma.

Trimming took 10 bases from V and 0 from J, leaving 13 bases between them. CDR1 and CDR2 from the germline V gene are MNHNS and SASEGT. CDR3 size: 13 residues. As to this clone: Its antigen remains unknown.

The repertoire was sequenced with immunoSEQ multiplex PCR; TCRdb's copy has only in-frame clones and lacks some. In the table there are some 37,000 clones, more than 65% of which are singletons. Sequencing was done on a sample of Siglec-9- CD8+ T cells sorted from blood. The chain has TRBV6-1 and TRBJ2-7; no clear D. The TCR comes from a human donor in good health. The CDR3 DNA reads TGTGCCATGGATAACGGCTACTCCTACGAGCAGTACTTC. Translation: CAMDNGYSYEQYF.